This TCR beta chain was retrieved from a study of response to subunit inactivated influenza vaccine (dated 2018 in TCRdb). Study-level background: The study used deep quantitative T cell receptor repertoire profiling to track responses to a trivalent subunit inactivated influenza vaccine. Overall results and qualifications from the work: The authors suggested that each seasonal influenza vaccination may recruit only a limited number of new T cells.

This clonotype was picked up a small number of times. What this receptor recognizes is not known. Base qualities are not at hand, and no much larger clone is one base apart. The library relied on RT-PCR. The sequencing machine was an Illumina HiSeq 2500. TCRdb reanalyzed the raw reads on its own, using fastp at Q25 for trimming and MiXCR for clone calling, and kept in-frame beta chains. Every CDR3 protein is listed once, alongside the most common genes and DNA of its rows. The sample data list about 500,000 distinct CDR3 sequences, and approximately 7.7% of these were observed just once. The top ten hold approximately 14% of the sample. In the germline V gene, CDR1 corresponds to SGHDT and CDR2 to YYEEEE. The trim is 2 bases for V and 5 bases for J, with a gap of 10 bases between the germline ends. The CDR3 covers 13 residues, taking in both the cysteine and the phenylalanine. Solely the CDR3 DNA is kept, with 39 bases framed from the first base.

The rearrangement joined TRBV5-6 to TRBJ1-1; no confident D gene assignment can be made. The receptor's source is a man aged 45-69 years who received an inactivated influenza vaccine. Donor details come from another sample of the same person, matched by shared clones. Sequenced here: PBMCs from blood, sampled around 2 years after vaccination. The CDR3 protein: CASSFWTGTEAFF. In nucleotides, the sequence is TGTGCCAGCAGCTTCTGGACGGGGACTGAAGCTTTCTTT.